Sequencing of this T cell receptor (beta chain) was carried out in a study of T cell changes during pregnancy in multiple sclerosis (dated by TCRdb to about 2019). Regarding the study in general: The study examined how the T cell repertoire changed over the course of pregnancy in women with multiple sclerosis.

CDR1 and CDR2 were assigned from the germline V gene (reference sequence) as SEHNR and FQNEAQ. Trimming removed 0 bases from V and 9 bases from J; the gene matches leave 4 bases unexplained. From the cysteine up to the phenylalanine, the CDR3 has a length of 14 residues. Only the CDR3 DNA is retained, 42 bases long and in frame from the first base. Libraries were prepared through the immunoSEQ multiplex PCR assay. Not all clones reach the TCRdb copy of this immuneACCESS table, which keeps in-frame sequences only. Checked studies attribute under half of the gap to unresolved V genes and leave the rest unexplained. The sample has some 46,000 clones on record, around 92% of them singletons. The top ten hold approximately 1.2% of the sample. On this clone itself: The antigen this receptor binds is unknown. No much larger clonotype is one base removed from it; base qualities were not supplied.

The TCR comes from a female donor with multiple sclerosis, enrolled in a pregnancy study. The chain is made from TRBV7-9 and TRBJ2-1; 8 nucleotides in the junction match TRBD1. Sequenced: peripheral blood. The DNA is TGTGCCAGCAGCTTAGCGGCAGGGGGCTCTGAGCAGTTCTTC. It encodes CASSLAAGGSEQFF.